Listed below are T cell receptor beta chains from one sample, sequenced in a study of cytomegalovirus exposure and HLA in healthy donors. The method was immunoSEQ multiplex PCR; TCRdb's version includes in-frame clones alone and lacks a portion of them. The sample holds 100,000 to 120,000 clones, 78% seen once. Material: PBMCs. The receptors were sampled from a man in his thirties or forties in good health and CMV-seronegative. Both conserved end residues are part of each CDR3. The order of the fields is J gene, D gene, V gene, clone size, CDR3 protein, CDR3 DNA. The D gene is left open where the match is weak. A row's size may be missing; if present it is once, few, many or a size class.

>TRBJ2-1|NA|TRBV21-1|NA
CASSKCRSGNEQFF
TGTGCCAGCAGCAAATGCCGATCGGGCAATGAGCAGTTCTTC
>TRBJ1-2|NA|TRBV4-3|NA
CASSQEGEAGSSGYTF
TGCGCCAGCAGCCAAGAGGGCGAGGCAGGGTCTAGTGGCTACACCTTC
>TRBJ2-2|NA|TRBV6-5|NA
CASSPDSTTGELFF
TGTGCCAGCAGTCCCGACAGCACTACCGGGGAGCTGTTTTTT
>TRBJ2-5|NA|TRBV5-1|NA
CASSINPGHQQETQYF
TGCGCCAGCAGCATAAATCCGGGACACCAACAAGAGACCCAGTACTTC
>TRBJ2-7|TRBD2|TRBV9|NA
CASSVEGGGGYEQYF
TGTGCCAGCAGCGTAGAGGGCGGGGGGGGCTACGAGCAGTACTTC
>TRBJ2-2|TRBD1|TRBV9|NA
CASSEGGAYTGELFF
TGTGCCAGCAGCGAAGGGGGCGCATATACCGGGGAGCTGTTTTTT
>TRBJ1-5|TRBD1|TRBV19|NA
CASSIAGGGNQPQHF
TGTGCCAGTAGCATTGCAGGGGGCGGCAATCAGCCCCAGCATTTT
>TRBJ1-4|NA|TRBV4-1|NA
CASSQLDRFEKLFF
TGCGCCAGCAGCCAATTAGACAGGTTTGAAAAACTGTTTTTT
>TRBJ2-7|NA|TRBV7-2|NA
CASSLSGGDPYEQYF
TGTGCCAGCAGCTTATCTGGCGGGGACCCCTACGAGCAGTACTTC
>TRBJ2-5|TRBD1|TRBV19|once
CASRYRGQETQYF
TGTGCCAGTAGGTACAGGGGGCAAGAGACCCAGTACTTC
>TRBJ2-1|TRBD2|TRBV6-5|NA
CASTGLAEGNNEQFF
TGTGCCAGCACCGGACTAGCGGAAGGCAACAATGAGCAGTTCTTC
>TRBJ1-3|TRBD1|TRBV2|NA
CANRQGNTIYF
TGTGCCAACCGACAGGGGAACACCATATATTTT
>TRBJ1-2|TRBD1|TRBV7-2|NA
CASSSYRGMGYGYTF
TGTGCCAGCAGCTCCTACAGGGGGATGGGCTATGGCTACACCTTC
>TRBJ1-2|TRBD1|TRBV7-9|NA
CASSLRGGGGGYTF
TGTGCCAGCAGCCTTAGAGGAGGGGGCGGTGGCTACACCTTC
>TRBJ2-7|TRBD1|TRBV7-8|NA
CASSLGGQGFAYEQYF
TGTGCCAGCAGCTTAGGGGGACAGGGCTTCGCCTACGAGCAGTACTTC
>TRBJ2-1|TRBD2|TRBV25-1|NA
CASSDSRTSGDNEQFF
TGTGCCAGCAGTGACTCGCGGACTAGCGGAGACAATGAGCAGTTCTTC
>TRBJ1-5|TRBD1|TRBV30|NA
CAWKGQGGNQPQHF
TGTGCCTGGAAGGGACAGGGGGGAAATCAGCCCCAGCATTTT
>TRBJ2-7|TRBD2|TRBV27|NA
CASGGRGTSGYEQYF
TGTGCCAGCGGAGGCAGAGGGACTAGTGGTTACGAGCAGTACTTC
>TRBJ1-1|NA|TRBV25-1|NA
CASSEAGENTEAFF
TGTGCCAGCAGTGAGGCGGGGGAGAACACTGAAGCTTTCTTT
>TRBJ2-7|NA|TRBV7-6|NA
CASSLAGTYRAQTGEQYF
TGTGCCAGCAGCTTAGCCGGGACCTACAGGGCTCAAACGGGGGAGCAGTACTTC
>TRBJ1-4|NA|TRBV7-6|NA
CASSLAGQHDNEKLFF
TGTGCCAGCAGCTTAGCAGGACAACATGATAATGAAAAACTGTTTTTT
>TRBJ1-1|TRBD1|TRBV2|NA
CASSSGGAGYTEAFF
TGTGCCAGCAGTTCAGGGGGCGCGGGGTACACTGAAGCTTTCTTT
>TRBJ2-5|NA|TRBV6-5|NA
CASSQGETQYF
TGTGCCAGCAGTCAGGGGGAGACCCAGTACTTC
>TRBJ2-7|NA|TRBV10-3|NA
CAISADYSYEQYF
TGTGCCATCAGTGCAGACTACTCCTACGAGCAGTACTTC
>TRBJ1-6|NA|TRBV5-4|NA
CASSLAKSGVGSPLHF
TGTGCCAGCAGCTTGGCCAAATCGGGGGTTGGTTCACCCCTCCACTTT
>TRBJ2-1|TRBD2|TRBV6-4|NA
CASSESGRAYEQFF
TGTGCCAGCAGTGAGAGCGGGAGGGCCTATGAGCAGTTCTTC
>TRBJ2-7|NA|TRBV5-8|NA
CASSLVGLHYEQYF
TGTGCCAGCAGCTTGGTTGGCCTGCACTACGAGCAGTACTTC
>TRBJ1-1|TRBD1|TRBV13|NA
CASSARDRAITEAFF
TGTGCCAGCAGCGCCCGGGACAGGGCGATCACTGAAGCTTTCTTT
>TRBJ1-1|NA|TRBV7-2|once
CASSLGGVMNTEAFF
TGTGCCAGCAGCTTAGGGGGGGTCATGAACACTGAAGCTTTCTTT
>TRBJ2-1|TRBD2|TRBV27|once
CASSSPLAVPSYNEQFF
TGTGCCAGCAGTTCCCCTCTAGCGGTACCCTCCTACAATGAGCAGTTCTTC
>TRBJ1-2|NA|TRBV6-6|NA
CASRPRRDYGYTF
TGTGCCAGCAGACCCCGACGGGACTATGGCTACACCTTC
>TRBJ2-7|NA|TRBV7-6|NA
CASSPTGEQGGRSSYEQYF
TGTGCCAGCAGCCCAACGGGAGAGCAAGGAGGCAGGAGCTCCTACGAGCAGTACTTC
>TRBJ2-1|NA|TRBV29-1|few
CSVEVRGALNEQFF
TGCAGCGTTGAAGTTCGGGGGGCCTTGAATGAGCAGTTCTTC
>TRBJ1-5|NA|TRBV28|NA
CASSLLNRVSNQPQHF
TGTGCCAGCAGTTTATTAAACAGGGTAAGCAATCAGCCCCAGCATTTT
>TRBJ2-3|NA|TRBV10-1|NA
CASSSYSGRTQYF
TGCGCCAGCAGCTCTTATTCAGGGAGGACGCAGTATTTT
>TRBJ1-1|TRBD1|TRBV4-1|few
CASSLTGVRTEAFF
TGCGCCAGCAGCCTTACAGGGGTCAGGACTGAAGCTTTCTTT
>TRBJ1-1|NA|TRBV19|few
CASSFRGQGGDTEAFF
TGTGCCAGTAGCTTTCGCGGGCAAGGTGGGGACACTGAAGCTTTCTTT
>TRBJ2-2|NA|TRBV5-6|NA
CASSPNGGQRKVGELFF
TGTGCCAGCAGCCCAAACGGGGGACAGCGTAAAGTCGGGGAGCTGTTTTTT
>TRBJ2-2|NA|TRBV10-3|NA
CAISEVRTGELFF
TGTGCCATCAGTGAGGTTCGGACCGGGGAGCTGTTTTTT
>TRBJ2-3|TRBD1|TRBV5-4|NA
CASSPDRGRTDTQYF
TGTGCCAGCAGCCCTGACAGGGGTCGCACAGATACGCAGTATTTT
>TRBJ2-5|TRBD2|TRBV4-3|NA
CASSQEGSSAGGAETQYF
TGCGCCAGCAGCCAAGAAGGGAGTTCGGCGGGAGGGGCGGAGACCCAGTACTTC
>TRBJ1-3|TRBD1|TRBV11-2|NA
CASSLTTGGPSSGNTIYF
TGTGCCAGCAGCTTGACTACAGGGGGCCCAAGCTCTGGAAACACCATATATTTT
>TRBJ1-1|TRBD1|TRBV28|NA
CASSLDRVNTEAFF
TGTGCCAGCAGTTTGGACAGGGTGAACACTGAAGCTTTCTTT
>TRBJ2-3|TRBD2|TRBV4-2|NA
CASSLNGGLGPDTQYF
TGTGCCAGCAGCCTCAATGGTGGACTAGGTCCAGATACGCAGTATTTT
>TRBJ2-3|TRBD2|TRBV5-1|NA
CASRALAASTDTQYF
TGCGCCAGCAGAGCACTAGCGGCTAGCACAGATACGCAGTATTTT
>TRBJ2-7|NA|TRBV19|NA
CASSIPGEAYEQYF
TGTGCCAGTAGTATTCCCGGGGAGGCCTACGAGCAGTACTTC
>TRBJ2-1|TRBD1|TRBV5-1|NA
CASSWRGQAPKLVQFF
TGCGCCAGCAGCTGGAGAGGACAGGCCCCGAAATTGGTGCAGTTCTTC
>TRBJ2-5|NA|TRBV6-5|NA
CASSYSGSGEETQYF
TGTGCCAGCAGTTACTCGGGGTCAGGGGAAGAGACCCAGTACTTC
>TRBJ1-2|TRBD1|TRBV4-3|NA
CASSQSDRGQLGYTF
TGCGCCAGCAGCCAAAGTGACAGGGGGCAACTTGGCTACACCTTC
>TRBJ2-7|NA|TRBV28|NA
CASSHVRGGPEQYF
TGTGCCAGCAGTCACGTGAGGGGGGGCCCCGAGCAGTACTTC
>TRBJ2-7|NA|TRBV4-1|once
CASSQIAGIRSSYEQYF
TGCGCCAGCAGCCAAATAGCCGGGATTCGATCTTCCTACGAGCAGTACTTC
>TRBJ1-1|NA|TRBV5-4|NA
CASSLAIGAGGLNTEAFF
TGTGCCAGCAGCTTGGCCATTGGGGCGGGGGGATTGAACACTGAAGCTTTCTTT
>TRBJ2-2|TRBD1|TRBV18|NA
CASSTGTGAGELFF
TGTGCCAGCTCAACCGGGACAGGTGCCGGGGAGCTGTTTTTT
>TRBJ1-1|NA|TRBV29-1|NA
CSVREVEAFF
TGCAGCGTGAGAGAAGTTGAAGCTTTCTTT
>TRBJ2-3|TRBD2|TRBV11-3|NA
CASSFLAGPPDTQYF
TGTGCCAGCAGCTTCCTAGCGGGGCCCCCCGATACGCAGTATTTT
>TRBJ1-3|NA|TRBV2|few
CASSQTWWLSGNTIYF
TGTGCCAGCAGCCAGACTTGGTGGCTCTCTGGAAACACCATATATTTT